These T cell receptor beta chains were read from a single sample in a study of CD8+CD57+ T cells in acquired aplastic anemia. Each CDR3 protein is one row after TCRdb ran MiXCR on the reads. The sample holds about 180,000 distinct CDR3 sequences, approximately 45% seen once. The sequencing sample was made of sorted CD4+, CD8+, or CD8+CD57+ T cells (not recorded which) from PBMCs. These receptors originate from a human donor in good health. CDR3s include the opening cysteine and the closing phenylalanine or tryptophan. D genes are given only for firm matches. Expanded clones get a size class; other rows say once, few or many, or leave the size out.

V: TRBV15
J: TRBJ1-2
D: .
size: .
DNA: TGTGCCACCAGCAGAGATACCCTGGCTAACTATGGCTACACCTTC
CDR3: CATSRDTLANYGYTF

V: TRBV7-2
J: TRBJ2-3
D: .
size: .
DNA: TGTGCCAGCCGGGACTCTGCCACAGATACGCAGTATTTT
CDR3: CASRDSATDTQYF

V: TRBV7-9
J: TRBJ2-5
D: .
size: .
DNA: TGTGCCAGCAGCTGCTTATCCGGGACACAGTACTTC
CDR3: CASSCLSGTQYF

V: TRBV10-1
J: TRBJ2-7
D: .
size: .
DNA: TGCGCCAGCAGTGAGCGGAGGGGGGCCATAAACGAGCAGTACTTC
CDR3: CASSERRGAINEQYF

V: TRBV2
J: TRBJ2-1
D: TRBD1
size: .
DNA: TGTGCCACCGCCGGGACAGGGGATGAGCAGTTCTTC
CDR3: CATAGTGDEQFF

V: TRBV12-3/TRBV12-4
J: TRBJ2-2
D: .
size: many
DNA: TGTGCCAGCAGTGCCGACACCGGGACGAGGAACACCGGGGAGCTGTTTTTT
CDR3: CASSADTGTRNTGELFF

V: TRBV9
J: TRBJ2-2
D: .
size: .
DNA: TGTGCCAGCAGCGTAGGGAACGGGGAGCTGTTTTTT
CDR3: CASSVGNGELFF

V: TRBV20-1
J: TRBJ2-5
D: .
size: .
DNA: TGCAGTGCTAAGGTGGCGGTTCCGGGGGAGACCCAGTACTTC
CDR3: CSAKVAVPGETQYF

V: TRBV4-1
J: TRBJ1-4
D: TRBD1
size: .
DNA: TGCGCCAGCAGCCGTGGACAGGGGGCGGAAGAAAAACTGTTTTTT
CDR3: CASSRGQGAEEKLFF

V: TRBV7-2
J: TRBJ2-1
D: TRBD2
size: many
DNA: TGTGCCAGCAGCTCTAGCGGGAGGGAGATCAATGAGCAGTTCTTC
CDR3: CASSSSGREINEQFF

V: TRBV6-5
J: TRBJ2-7
D: .
size: .
DNA: TGTGCCAGCAGTTACCTAGCGATGTCCTACGAGCAGTACTTC
CDR3: CASSYLAMSYEQYF

V: TRBV12-5
J: TRBJ1-1
D: .
size: .
DNA: TGTGCTAGTGGTTTGGGGGGTGGGTTAGAAGCTTTCTTT
CDR3: CASGLGGGLEAFF

V: TRBV10-2
J: TRBJ1-2
D: .
size: many
DNA: TGCGCCAGCAGCGACAGAAGTGGCTACACCTTC
CDR3: CASSDRSGYTF

V: TRBV2
J: TRBJ2-3
D: .
size: .
DNA: TGTGCCAGCAGTTTTAGGGGGGTGGACACAGATACGCAGTATTTT
CDR3: CASSFRGVDTDTQYF

V: TRBV25-1
J: TRBJ1-5
D: .
size: few
DNA: TGTGCCAGCAGTGAATCCGACGGTATCCATAGCAATCAGCCCCAGCATTTT
CDR3: CASSESDGIHSNQPQHF

V: TRBV12-3/TRBV12-4
J: TRBJ2-5
D: TRBD2
size: .
DNA: TGTGCCAGCAGCTTTCTAGCGGTCCAAGAGACCCAGTACTTC
CDR3: CASSFLAVQETQYF

V: TRBV20-1
J: TRBJ2-7
D: .
size: many
DNA: TGCAGTGCTTCGACAGGCAGCTCCTACGAGCAGTACTTC
CDR3: CSASTGSSYEQYF

V: TRBV24-1
J: TRBJ1-1
D: .
size: .
DNA: TGTGCCACCAGTGATTCCAGGGGAGGAGGCACTGAAGCTTTCTTT
CDR3: CATSDSRGGGTEAFF

V: TRBV12-3/TRBV12-4
J: TRBJ1-2
D: TRBD1
size: few
DNA: TGTGCCAGCAGTTCGACAGGGGGCGATGGCTACACCTTC
CDR3: CASSSTGGDGYTF

V: TRBV19
J: TRBJ2-1
D: .
size: .
DNA: TGTGCCAGTAGTATAGCACATAGCTCCTACAATGAGCAGTTCTTC
CDR3: CASSIAHSSYNEQFF

V: TRBV19
J: TRBJ2-5
D: TRBD2
size: .
DNA: TGTGCTAGAGATCCAACTAGCGGGAGTGAGACCCAGTACTTC
CDR3: CARDPTSGSETQYF

V: TRBV24-1
J: TRBJ2-3
D: TRBD1
size: .
DNA: TGTGCCACCAGTGATGAGGGGGCTGCAGATACGCAGTATTTT
CDR3: CATSDEGAADTQYF

V: TRBV19
J: TRBJ2-2
D: .
size: .
DNA: TGTGCCAGTAGTAGTGGCAGGGTCGGCACCGGGGAGCTGTTTTTT
CDR3: CASSSGRVGTGELFF

V: TRBV5-4
J: TRBJ2-5
D: TRBD1
size: few
DNA: TGTGCCAGCAGCACTTTGACAGGGATAGGGGGAGAGACCCAGTACTTC
CDR3: CASSTLTGIGGETQYF

V: TRBV7-8
J: TRBJ2-3
D: .
size: once
DNA: TGTGCCAGCAGCTTAGAGTCTCCAGATACGCAGTATTTT
CDR3: CASSLESPDTQYF

V: TRBV20-1
J: TRBJ1-1
D: .
size: many
DNA: TGCAGTGCAAAACTCCCGGGACAAAGGTCGGGGGCTTTCTTT
CDR3: CSAKLPGQRSGAFF

V: TRBV7-3
J: TRBJ2-5
D: .
size: many
DNA: TGTGCCAGCAGCTTAATGGGGAACAAAGAGACCCAGTACTTC
CDR3: CASSLMGNKETQYF

V: TRBV29-1
J: TRBJ1-1
D: .
size: .
DNA: TGCAGCGTTGAAGACGTTGTCCAAGGCCGCTCGAACACTGAAGCTTTCTTT
CDR3: CSVEDVVQGRSNTEAFF

V: TRBV29-1
J: TRBJ2-5
D: TRBD1
size: many
DNA: TGCAGCGTTGACAGGGGGCAGGTGGAGACCCAGTACTTC
CDR3: CSVDRGQVETQYF

V: TRBV2
J: TRBJ1-6
D: .
size: .
DNA: TGTGCCAGCACTGTCGGGAGTTCACCCCTCCACTTT
CDR3: CASTVGSSPLHF

V: TRBV18
J: TRBJ1-3
D: .
size: few
DNA: TGTGCCAGCTCAGACAGGACTGCTGCTGGAAACACCATATATTTT
CDR3: CASSDRTAAGNTIYF

V: TRBV7-2
J: TRBJ2-1
D: .
size: many
DNA: TGTGCCAGCAGCTTACAATCAGGCCTTACGGGGAATGAGCAGTTCTTC
CDR3: CASSLQSGLTGNEQFF

V: TRBV11-2
J: TRBJ1-3
D: .
size: .
DNA: TGTGCCAGCAGCGGCTCACAGGGTGGGTCTGGAAACACCATATATTTT
CDR3: CASSGSQGGSGNTIYF

V: TRBV15
J: TRBJ2-7
D: .
size: .
DNA: TGTGCCACCAGCTTGCCCCGGGGACCCACCTACGAGCAGTACTTC
CDR3: CATSLPRGPTYEQYF

V: TRBV11-2
J: TRBJ2-1
D: TRBD2
size: .
DNA: TGTGCCAGCAGCCGTTGGGAGGGTAGGACTAGCGGGAAAAATGAGCAGTTCTTC
CDR3: CASSRWEGRTSGKNEQFF

V: TRBV6-1
J: TRBJ2-1
D: .
size: few
DNA: TGTGCCAGCACCCGGGGGAGCTCCTACAATGAGCAGTTCTTC
CDR3: CASTRGSSYNEQFF

V: TRBV20-1
J: TRBJ2-1
D: TRBD2
size: .
DNA: TGCAGTGCTAGCGGGAGGACCTACGATGAGCAGCTCTTC
CDR3: CSASGRTYDEQLF

V: TRBV19
J: TRBJ1-5
D: .
size: .
DNA: TGTGCCAGTAGTATAGGGGGGCAGCCCCAGCATTTT
CDR3: CASSIGGQPQHF

V: TRBV24-1
J: TRBJ1-5
D: .
size: few
DNA: TGTGCCACCAGCCTGGGGGCCTCCAATCAGCCCCAGCATTTT
CDR3: CATSLGASNQPQHF

V: TRBV19
J: TRBJ1-6
D: TRBD1
size: .
DNA: TGTGCCAGTGGGGACAGGGTAACGGCACCCCTCCACTTT
CDR3: CASGDRVTAPLHF